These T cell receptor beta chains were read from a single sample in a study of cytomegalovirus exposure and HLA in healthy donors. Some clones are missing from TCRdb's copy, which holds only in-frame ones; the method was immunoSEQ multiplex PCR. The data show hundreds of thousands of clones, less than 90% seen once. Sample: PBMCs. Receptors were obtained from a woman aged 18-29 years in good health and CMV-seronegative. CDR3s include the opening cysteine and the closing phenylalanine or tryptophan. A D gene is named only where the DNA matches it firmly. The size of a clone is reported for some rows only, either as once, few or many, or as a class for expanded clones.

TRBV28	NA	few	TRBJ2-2	CASRPQLSGELFF	TGTGCCAGCAGGCCTCAGTTGTCCGGGGAGCTGTTTTTT
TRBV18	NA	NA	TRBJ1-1	CASSPLGKNTEAFF	TGTGCCAGCTCACCGTTGGGGAAGAACACTGAAGCTTTCTTT
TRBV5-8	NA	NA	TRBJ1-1	CATSWTRNTEAFF	TGTGCCACCTCTTGGACCAGAAACACTGAAGCTTTCTTT
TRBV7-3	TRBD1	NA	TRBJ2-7	CASSPSDRGDYEQYF	TGTGCCAGCAGCCCTTCGGACAGGGGCGACTACGAGCAGTACTTC
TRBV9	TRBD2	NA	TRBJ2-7	CASSVGVGLAGFYEQYF	TGTGCCAGCAGCGTAGGGGTGGGACTAGCGGGATTCTACGAGCAGTACTTC
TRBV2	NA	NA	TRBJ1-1	CASNQRRQVTGTEAFF	TGTGCCAGCAACCAAAGAAGACAGGTAACGGGCACTGAAGCTTTCTTT
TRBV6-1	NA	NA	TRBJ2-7	CASSDRTYEQYF	TGTGCCAGCAGTGACAGAACCTACGAGCAGTACTTC
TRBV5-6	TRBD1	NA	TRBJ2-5	CASRAGTGEGETQYF	TGTGCCAGCAGGGCCGGGACAGGTGAAGGAGAGACCCAGTACTTC
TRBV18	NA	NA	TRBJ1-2	CASSPSGGAYGYTF	TGTGCCAGCTCACCGTCGGGGGGCGCGTATGGCTACACCTTC
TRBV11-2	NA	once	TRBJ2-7	CASANQGVSYEQYF	TGTGCCAGCGCCAACCAGGGAGTGTCCTACGAGCAGTACTTC
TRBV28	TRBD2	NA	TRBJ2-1	CASRRGAVAYNEQFF	TGTGCCAGCAGGCGGGGGGCCGTAGCCTACAATGAGCAGTTCTTC
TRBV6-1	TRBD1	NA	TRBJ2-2	CASSKTGATGELFF	TGTGCCAGCAGTAAGACAGGGGCCACCGGGGAGCTGTTTTTT
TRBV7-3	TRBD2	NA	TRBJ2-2	CASSSSGGNTGELFF	TGTGCCAGCAGCTCTAGCGGGGGCAACACCGGGGAGCTGTTTTTT
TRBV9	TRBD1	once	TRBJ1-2	CASSARQGASSGYTF	TGTGCCAGCAGCGCGAGACAGGGGGCCTCTTCCGGCTACACCTTC
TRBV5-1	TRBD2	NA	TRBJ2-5	CASSFGLAGGQETQYF	TGCGCCAGCAGCTTCGGACTAGCGGGGGGGCAAGAGACCCAGTACTTC
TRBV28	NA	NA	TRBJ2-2	CASSRGGSAGELFF	TGTGCCAGCAGTCGAGGGGGATCGGCCGGGGAGCTGTTTTTT
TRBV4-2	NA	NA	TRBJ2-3	CASSQEVLDRDTQYF	TGTGCCAGCAGCCAAGAGGTCCTAGATCGAGATACGCAGTATTTT
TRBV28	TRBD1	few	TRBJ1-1	CASSLPRQGAAFF	TGTGCCAGCAGTTTACCTAGACAGGGGGCGGCTTTCTTT
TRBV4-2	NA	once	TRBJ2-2	CASSPQRYTGELFF	TGTGCCAGCAGCCCCCAGAGGTACACCGGGGAGCTGTTTTTT
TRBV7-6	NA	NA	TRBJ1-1	CASSLEGSTEAFF	TGTGCCAGCAGCTTAGAAGGGAGCACTGAAGCTTTCTTT
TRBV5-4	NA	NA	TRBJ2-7	CASSADRDSGEQYF	TGTGCCAGCAGTGCCGACCGGGACAGCGGGGAGCAGTACTTC
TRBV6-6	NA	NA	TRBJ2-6	CASSPDSGANVLTF	TGTGCCAGCAGTCCTGACTCTGGGGCCAACGTCCTGACTTTC
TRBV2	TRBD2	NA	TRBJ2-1	CASSPFSGMVDEQFF	TGTGCCAGCAGTCCTTTTAGCGGGATGGTCGATGAACAGTTCTTC
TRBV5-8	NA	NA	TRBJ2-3	CASSGIQGLTTDTQYF	TGTGCCAGCAGCGGCATACAGGGACTAACGACAGATACGCAGTATTTT
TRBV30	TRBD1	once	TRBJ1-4	CAWSVLTAGGLEKLFF	TGTGCCTGGAGTGTACTGACGGCAGGGGGCCTTGAAAAACTGTTTTTT
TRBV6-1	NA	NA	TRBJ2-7	CASSWNEQYF	TGTGCCAGTTCCTGGAACGAGCAGTACTTC
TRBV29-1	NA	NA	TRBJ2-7	CSVGGPGHIYEQYF	TGCAGCGTTGGAGGTCCAGGACACATCTACGAGCAGTACTTC
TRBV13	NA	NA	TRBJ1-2	CASSTGGGQSPPGYTF	TGTGCCAGCAGCACCGGCGGGGGACAATCCCCTCCTGGCTACACCTTC
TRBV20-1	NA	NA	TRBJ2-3	CSASGPDTQYF	TGCAGTGCATCCGGACCAGATACGCAGTATTTT
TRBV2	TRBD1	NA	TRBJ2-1	CASSAQDRGHNEQFF	TGTGCCAGCAGTGCCCAGGACAGGGGTCACAATGAGCAGTTCTTC
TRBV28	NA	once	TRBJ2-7	CASSLGGADSYEQYF	TGTGCCAGCAGTTTAGGCGGGGCCGACTCCTACGAGCAGTACTTC
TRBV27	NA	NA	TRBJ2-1	CASSQPGEQFF	TGTGCCAGCAGCCAACCAGGTGAGCAGTTCTTC
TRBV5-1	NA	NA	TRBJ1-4	CASSTGTLATNEKLFF	TGCGCCAGCAGTACCGGGACACTTGCAACTAATGAAAAACTGTTTTTT
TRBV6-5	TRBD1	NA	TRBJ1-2	CASRSLPGGAYGYTF	TGTGCCAGCAGGTCACTCCCAGGGGGCGCGTATGGCTACACCTTC
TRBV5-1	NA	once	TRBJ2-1	CASSLAGDLAYNEQFF	TGCGCCAGCAGCTTGGCCGGGGACTTGGCCTACAATGAGCAGTTCTTC
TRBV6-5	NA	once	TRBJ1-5	CASSYGGSNQPQHF	TGTGCCAGCAGTTACGGGGGCAGCAATCAGCCCCAGCATTTT
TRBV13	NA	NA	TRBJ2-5	CASSSRRGGRETQYF	TGTGCCAGCAGCTCCAGAAGGGGGGGCCGGGAGACCCAGTACTTC
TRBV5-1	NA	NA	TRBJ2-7	CASSLGEAEAYEQYF	TGCGCCAGCAGCTTGGGAGAGGCCGAAGCCTACGAGCAGTACTTC
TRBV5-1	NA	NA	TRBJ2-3	CASSPGRTDTQYF	TGCGCCAGCAGCCCCGGCAGGACAGATACGCAGTATTTT
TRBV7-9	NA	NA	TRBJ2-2	CASSPTTGYTGELFF	TGTGCCAGCAGCCCTACGACAGGATACACCGGGGAGCTGTTTTTT
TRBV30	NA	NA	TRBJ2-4	CAWSGYTVNNIQYF	TGTGCCTGGAGTGGGTATACGGTCAACAACATTCAGTACTTC
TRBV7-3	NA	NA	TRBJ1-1	CASSLMGNTEAFF	TGTGCCAGCAGCTTGATGGGAAACACTGAAGCTTTCTTT
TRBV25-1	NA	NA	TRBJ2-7	CASSESELSSYEQYF	TGTGCCAGCAGTGAATCGGAATTAAGCTCCTACGAGCAGTACTTC
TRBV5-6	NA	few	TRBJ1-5	CASSFWDFRGQPQHF	TGTGCCAGCAGCTTTTGGGACTTCAGGGGTCAGCCCCAGCATTTT
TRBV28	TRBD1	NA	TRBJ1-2	CASTVGGQGDYGYTF	TGTGCCAGCACCGTAGGGGGACAGGGGGACTATGGCTACACCTTC
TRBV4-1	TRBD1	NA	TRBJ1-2	CASSQAPGQGINYGYTF	TGCGCCAGCAGCCAAGCCCCGGGACAGGGCATTAACTATGGCTACACCTTC
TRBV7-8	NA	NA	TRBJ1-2	CASSLGQINYGYTF	TGTGCCAGCAGCTTAGGACAGATTAACTATGGCTACACCTTC
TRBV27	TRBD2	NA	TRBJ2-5	CASRTARGGETQYF	TGTGCCAGCAGGACCGCTCGCGGGGGAGAGACCCAGTACTTC
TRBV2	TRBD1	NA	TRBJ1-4	CASTYGTANEKLFF	TGTGCCAGCACCTACGGGACAGCAAATGAAAAACTGTTTTTT
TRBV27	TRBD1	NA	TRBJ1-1	CASSLSSGDRGYEAFF	TGTGCCAGCAGTTTATCGAGCGGGGACAGGGGATATGAAGCTTTCTTT
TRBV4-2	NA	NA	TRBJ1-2	CASSQGLESYGYTF	TGTGCCAGCAGCCAAGGGTTAGAGAGTTATGGCTACACCTTC
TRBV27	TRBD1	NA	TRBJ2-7	CASGGQFPLEQYF	TGTGCCAGCGGGGGACAGTTCCCCTTGGAGCAGTACTTC
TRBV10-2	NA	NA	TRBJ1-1	CASSEGGTEAFF	TGCGCCAGCAGTGAAGGGGGCACTGAAGCTTTCTTT
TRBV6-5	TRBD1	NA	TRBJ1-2	CASSYSGTGVWGYTF	TGTGCCAGCAGTTACTCTGGGACAGGGGTTTGGGGCTACACCTTC
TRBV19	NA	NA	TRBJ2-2	CASSNTGELFF	TGTGCCAGCTCAAACACCGGGGAGCTGTTTTTT
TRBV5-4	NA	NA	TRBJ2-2	CASSFETANTGELFF	TGTGCCAGCAGCTTTGAGACAGCGAACACCGGGGAGCTGTTTTTT
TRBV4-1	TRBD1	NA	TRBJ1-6	CASSQEGRQGSSYNSPLHF	TGCGCCAGCAGCCAAGAGGGAAGACAGGGGAGCTCCTATAATTCACCCCTCCACTTT